These T cell receptor beta chains were read from a single sample in a study of T-cell reconstitution after alpha-beta-depleted transplantation in children. TCRdb called the PCR reads again in MiXCR, with one record for every CDR3 protein. There are some 830,000 distinct CDR3 sequences in the sample; 16% occur only once, and just under 5% lies in the top ten. The source material was PBMCs, mostly from graft donor cells, sampled 360 days after TCRalphabeta/CD19-depleted stem cell transplant. Every receptor here comes from a male patient aged 10-17 years who had a stem cell transplant for acute lymphoblastic leukemia, so the T cells may come from the graft donor. The CDR3 runs from the conserved cysteine through the conserved F or W. The order of the fields is D gene, clone size, V gene, J gene, CDR3 DNA, CDR3 protein. D genes are given only for firm matches. Rows may omit the clone size; those that give it use once, few, many or a size class.

.	.	TRBV5-6	TRBJ2-2	TGTGCCAGCAGCTTCCCGTTGAACACCGGGGAGCTGTTTTTT	CASSFPLNTGELFF
TRBD2	.	TRBV27	TRBJ2-7	TGTGCCAGCGGAACTAGCGGGAGGCGGAACGAGCAGTACTTC	CASGTSGRRNEQYF
TRBD2	few	TRBV7-7	TRBJ2-1	TGTGCCAGCAGCTTTGGCGGGAGAGGGAAAGAGCAGTTCTTC	CASSFGGRGKEQFF
TRBD2	few	TRBV6-2/TRBV6-3	TRBJ2-3	TGTGCCAGCAGTTCCTTCGGGACTAGCGGGACCTTGGGAGATACGCAGTATTTT	CASSSFGTSGTLGDTQYF
.	.	TRBV27	TRBJ1-5	TGTGCCAGCAGTTTCGAAGGGGTGGATCAGCCCCAGCATTTT	CASSFEGVDQPQHF
.	.	TRBV10-3	TRBJ2-7	TGTGCCATCAGTCCGGGAAAGGGCTCCTACGAGCAGTACTTC	CAISPGKGSYEQYF
TRBD2	.	TRBV3-1	TRBJ2-5	TGTGCCAGCAGCCATCGGACTAGCGGGAGTTCCGAGACCCAGTACTTC	CASSHRTSGSSETQYF
TRBD1	few	TRBV5-5	TRBJ2-7	TGTGCCAGCCACCTTGGGACAGGGAATCCCTACGAGCAGTACTTC	CASHLGTGNPYEQYF
TRBD2	.	TRBV20-1	TRBJ2-1	TGCAGTGCTAGAGATACTAGATACCCTAGCGGGAGGGCCGGGTCCTACAATGAGCAGTTCTTC	CSARDTRYPSGRAGSYNEQFF
TRBD1	.	TRBV7-9	TRBJ1-1	TGTGCCAGCAGCTGGGACAGGGGGAGAATTGGCACTGAAGCTTTCTTT	CASSWDRGRIGTEAFF
TRBD1	.	TRBV5-1	TRBJ1-2	TGCGCCAGCAGCTTGGCAGCGGGACAGCCCTACTATGGCTACACCTTC	CASSLAAGQPYYGYTF
.	.	TRBV19	TRBJ2-7	TGTGCCAGTAGTACGGGATCCACGGAGCAGTACTTC	CASSTGSTEQYF
TRBD2	.	TRBV7-8	TRBJ2-7	TGTGCCAGCAGCTTACGTTCCGGGAGGGCCTACGAGCAGTACTTC	CASSLRSGRAYEQYF
TRBD2	.	TRBV5-1	TRBJ2-1	TGCGCCAGCAGCTTGGCCGAACTAGCGGCGGGAAGGGAGCAGTTCTTC	CASSLAELAAGREQFF
.	few	TRBV28	TRBJ2-5	TGTGCCAGCAGTTCAACCGGGACTGCAAAAGAGACCCAGTACTTC	CASSSTGTAKETQYF
.	.	TRBV4-2	TRBJ2-1	TGTGCCAGCAGCCAAGAAGGGAGGGGGAGGGCCATTGAGCGGTTCTTC	CASSQEGRGRAIERFF
TRBD1	many	TRBV18	TRBJ1-1	TGTGCCAGCTCACCTCCCGAACAGGGGGCCGTTGAAGCTTTCTTT	CASSPPEQGAVEAFF
.	few	TRBV7-9	TRBJ1-3	TGTGCCAGCAGCTCGACTTTCACCATATATTTT	CASSSTFTIYF
.	few	TRBV5-5	TRBJ2-1	TGTGCCAGCCTAGCCCTCCGGGACTACAATGAGCAGTTCTTC	CASLALRDYNEQFF
TRBD1	many	TRBV5-1	TRBJ1-2	TGCGCCAGCAGCTCGACAGGGGCGGGGGGCTACACCTTC	CASSSTGAGGYTF
.	.	TRBV7-9	TRBJ1-1	TGTGCCAGCAGCTTACCCGAGGGACCCAGGAACACTGAAGCTTTCTTT	CASSLPEGPRNTEAFF
.	.	TRBV20-1	TRBJ1-5	TGCAGTGCTCATGTTCGGGGGCCGGGGCCCCAGCATTTT	CSAHVRGPGPQHF
TRBD2	.	TRBV20-1	TRBJ2-7	TGCAGTGCTAGCCCCCTCTACAGCGGGAGTAGGTACGAGCAGTACTTC	CSASPLYSGSRYEQYF
.	many	TRBV7-6	TRBJ2-7	TGTGCCAGCAGCTTAGGCGGGTCAAAGAGCTACGAGCAGTACTTC	CASSLGGSKSYEQYF
TRBD2	few	TRBV9	TRBJ2-1	TGTGCCAGCAGCTCCGGGGGGAGGGCCTACAATGAGCAGTTCTTC	CASSSGGRAYNEQFF
.	.	TRBV6-1	TRBJ1-1	TGTGCCAGCAGTGAAGGTTTAGGGAGGGGCAGCAACACTGAAGCTTTCTTT	CASSEGLGRGSNTEAFF
TRBD1	.	TRBV4-1	TRBJ2-3	TGCGCCAGCAGCCTCACGGGACAGCGCTTCACAGATACGCAGTATTTT	CASSLTGQRFTDTQYF
.	.	TRBV15	TRBJ1-4	TGTGCCACCTCCCGGAGGATTGGGCTCCGTCTCCCGGAACTGTTTTTT	CATSRRIGLRLPELFF
.	.	TRBV12-3/TRBV12-4	TRBJ2-7	TGTGCCAGCAGACGACCCGGGGGCGAGCGGTACTTC	CASRRPGGERYF
TRBD1	.	TRBV5-1	TRBJ2-1	TGCGCCAGCAGCACCTACAGGGGTATTAATGAGCAGTTCTTC	CASSTYRGINEQFF
.	few	TRBV5-1	TRBJ2-2	TGCGCCAGCAGCTTACTAGATTCCGGGGAGCTGTTTTTT	CASSLLDSGELFF
.	many	TRBV29-1	TRBJ2-1	TGTAGCGTCCTCTTACCAACTAATTTACGTGAGCAGTTCTTC	CSVLLPTNLREQFF
TRBD1	few	TRBV4-1	TRBJ1-5	TGCGCCAGCAGCCAAGATCCCGCGGCCAGGGGGAGGAATCAGCCCCAGCATTTT	CASSQDPAARGRNQPQHF
.	few	TRBV27	TRBJ1-1	TGTGCCACCCTGGGGGCAAGTAATGAAGCTTTCTTT	CATLGASNEAFF
.	few	TRBV27	TRBJ1-2	TGTGCCAGCAGTTTAAGCGCAGGTTCCAGGCAGGGCTACACCTTC	CASSLSAGSRQGYTF
TRBD2	.	TRBV4-2	TRBJ2-1	TGTGCCATCAGCCCTGGTACTCCAGCGGGAGGGTTAAATGAGCAGTTCTTC	CAISPGTPAGGLNEQFF
.	few	TRBV5-8	TRBJ2-5	TGTGCCAGCAGTTCGGACTGGAGAGTAGGAGAGACCCAGTACTTC	CASSSDWRVGETQYF
.	.	TRBV2	TRBJ2-3	TGTGCCAGCAGCTTACAGGGCGTATGGCAGTATTTT	CASSLQGVWQYF
.	few	TRBV12-3/TRBV12-4	TRBJ2-5	TGTGCCAGCAGTTCCCGACTAGACCACTTTAGGACCCAGTACTTC	CASSSRLDHFRTQYF
TRBD2	few	TRBV5-1	TRBJ2-5	TGCGCCAGCAGCTACGGGGGGGTCAGGGAGACCCAGTACTTC	CASSYGGVRETQYF
TRBD1	.	TRBV15	TRBJ2-7	TGTGCCACCAGCAGAGAACCCCCAGGACAGGGATTAAGCCCCTACGAGCAGTACTTC	CATSREPPGQGLSPYEQYF
TRBD2	many	TRBV5-1	TRBJ2-3	TGCGCCAGCAGTTTAGCGGGAGGGATTACAGATACGCAGTATTTT	CASSLAGGITDTQYF
.	.	TRBV7-3	TRBJ2-1	TGTGCCAGCAGCTTCGGCCACTCCTTCTACAATGAGCAGTTCTTC	CASSFGHSFYNEQFF
.	.	TRBV20-1	TRBJ2-4	TGCAGTGCTAGAGAGGGGGTCGGCAAAAACATTCAGTACTTC	CSAREGVGKNIQYF
.	.	TRBV23-1	TRBJ1-4	TGCGCCAGCAGTCACTGCCGGGAACGGAATGATAATGAAAAACTGTTTTTT	CASSHCRERNDNEKLFF
.	.	TRBV29-1	TRBJ2-2	TGCAGCGTCGTAGGGGGCGGGGAGCTGTTTTTT	CSVVGGGELFF
TRBD2	few	TRBV11-1	TRBJ2-7	TGTGCCAGCAGCTTAACCCTGACCCGACTAGCGCCCTACGAGCAGTACTTC	CASSLTLTRLAPYEQYF
.	few	TRBV20-1	TRBJ1-4	TGCAGTGCTAGAGATTCGTGGCCGTCCTCCGCGGGGGAAAAACTGTTTTTT	CSARDSWPSSAGEKLFF
.	few	TRBV12-3/TRBV12-4	TRBJ1-5	TGTGCCAGCAGTAGTCATCTCGAGGGTCCCCATCAGCCCCAGCATTTT	CASSSHLEGPHQPQHF
.	.	TRBV11-2	TRBJ2-7	TGTGCCAGCAGCTCTCGGTACACCTACGAGCAGTACTTC	CASSSRYTYEQYF
TRBD1	.	TRBV18	TRBJ1-6	TGTGCCAGCTCACCGACAGGGGATAATTCACCCCTCCACTTT	CASSPTGDNSPLHF
.	few	TRBV20-1	TRBJ2-1	TGCAGTGCTAGAGACCTCCTAACGTCGCACAATGAGCAGTTCTTC	CSARDLLTSHNEQFF
TRBD2	.	TRBV5-1	TRBJ2-1	TGCGCCAGCAGCTTACCCGGGACTAGCTTCCATGAGCAGTTCTTC	CASSLPGTSFHEQFF
TRBD2	few	TRBV20-1	TRBJ2-3	TGCAGTGCCAGGACTAGCGGGCTAACAGATACGCAGTATTTT	CSARTSGLTDTQYF
.	few	TRBV5-1	TRBJ2-6	TGCGCCAGCAGCTTGGTGATGGTCTATTTAAATTTGGCCAACGTCCTGACTTTC	CASSLVMVYLNLANVLTF
.	few	TRBV11-2	TRBJ2-2	TGTGCCAGCAGCTTTCGGGCGAACACCGGGGAGCTGTTTTTT	CASSFRANTGELFF